The clone carrying this TCR beta chain was seen once. Its antigen is not identified. The record originates from a study of cytomegalovirus exposure and HLA in healthy donors. General study findings and limits: Researchers reportedly found TCR beta sequences accurately predicted most subjects' HLA-A and HLA-B alleles.

PCR involved 60 Vbeta and 13 Jbeta primers. The method was immunoSEQ multiplex PCR; TCRdb's version includes in-frame clones alone and lacks a portion of them. The data show 150,000 or so clones, with roughly 84% seen just once and 0.38% held by the top ten. Samples came from healthy bone marrow donors. Specimen: PBMCs. The sequence was obtained from a boy younger than 10 in good health and CMV-seronegative.

The CDR3 is CASSLSVMASSGYTF. CDR3 DNA: TGTGCCAGCAGTTTATCGGTAATGGCCTCATCGGGCTACACCTTC. J is TRBJ1-2 and V is TRBV27, with unresolved D. This CDR3 has 15 amino acids. V was clipped by 0 bases and J by 8 bases, with 16 bases between them. CDR1 and CDR2 (germline): MNHEY, SMNVEV (reference sequence).